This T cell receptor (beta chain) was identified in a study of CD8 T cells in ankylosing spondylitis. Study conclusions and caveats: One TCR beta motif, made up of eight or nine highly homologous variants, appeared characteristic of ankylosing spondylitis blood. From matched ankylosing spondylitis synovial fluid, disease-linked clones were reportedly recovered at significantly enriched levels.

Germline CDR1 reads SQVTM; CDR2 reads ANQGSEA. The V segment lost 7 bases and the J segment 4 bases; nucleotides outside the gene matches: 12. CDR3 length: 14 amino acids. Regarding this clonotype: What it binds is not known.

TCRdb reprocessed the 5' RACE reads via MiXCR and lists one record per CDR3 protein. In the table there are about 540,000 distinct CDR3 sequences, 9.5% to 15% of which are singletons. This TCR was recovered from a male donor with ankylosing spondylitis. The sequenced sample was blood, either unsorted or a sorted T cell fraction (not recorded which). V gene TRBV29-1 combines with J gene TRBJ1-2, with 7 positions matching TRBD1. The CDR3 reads CSDTKYRGAYGYTF. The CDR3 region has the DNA TGCAGCGACACTAAATACAGGGGCGCCTATGGCTACACCTTC.